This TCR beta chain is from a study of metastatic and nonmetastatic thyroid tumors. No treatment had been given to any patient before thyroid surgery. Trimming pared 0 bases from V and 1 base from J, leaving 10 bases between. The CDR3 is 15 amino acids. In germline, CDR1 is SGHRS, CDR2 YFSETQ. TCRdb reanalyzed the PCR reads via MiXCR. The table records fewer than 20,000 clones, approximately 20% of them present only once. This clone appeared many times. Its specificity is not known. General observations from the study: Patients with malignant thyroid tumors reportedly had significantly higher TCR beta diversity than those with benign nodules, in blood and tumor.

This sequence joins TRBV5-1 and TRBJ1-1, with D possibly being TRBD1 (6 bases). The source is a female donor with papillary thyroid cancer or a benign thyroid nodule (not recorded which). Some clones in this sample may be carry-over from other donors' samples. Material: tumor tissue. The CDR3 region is CASSLGSGANTEAFF. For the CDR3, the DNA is TGCGCCAGCAGCTTGGGGTCAGGGGCGAACACTGAAGCTTTCTTT.